This entry lists 30 T cell receptor beta chains sequenced from one sample in a study of T-cell reconstitution after alpha-beta-depleted transplantation in children. The TCRbeta library was prepared with unique molecular identifiers. TCRdb used MiXCR to reprocess the PCR reads, holding one entry per CDR3 protein. This table has about 980,000 distinct CDR3 sequences, less than 30% appearing once. Sequences were derived from PBMCs, mostly from graft donor cells, sampled 360 days after TCRalphabeta/CD19-depleted stem cell transplant. The source of these receptors is a boy under three years old who had a stem cell transplant for SCID, so the T cells may come from the graft donor.

The chain recombines TRBV5-1 with TRBJ1-5; a weak D match, TRBD1 (5 bases). This CDR3 region has 16 residues. Trimming pared 5 bases from V and 4 bases from J, leaving 19 bases between. Germline CDR1 reads SGHRS; CDR2 reads YFSETQ. CDR3 nucleotides: TGCGCCAGCAGACCCCTCCCCGGGGGAGAGAATCAGCCCCAGCATTTT. Its protein is CASRPLPGGENQPQHF.

This clonotype was detected only a few times. J is TRBJ1-5 and V is TRBV4-2; D is unclear. The V gene lost 5 bases and the J gene lost 6 bases, with 8 bases spanning the gap. The CDR3 is 12 residues long. CDR1 is LGHNA and CDR2 is YNFKEQ in the germline V gene. CDR3 sequence (DNA): TGTGCCAGCAGCTACGTGGGTCAGCCCCAGCATTTT. Protein: CASSYVGQPQHF.

This chain uses TRBV11-2 with TRBJ2-2, with D uncertain. The CDR3 spans 13 residues. Per germline, CDR1 SGHAT and CDR2 FQNNGV. The ends were cut back, 4 bases at V and 4 bases at J, with 7 bases in the middle. DNA for the CDR3: TGTGCCAGCAGCTCGTGGGCCACCGGGGAGCTGTTTTTT. Translation gives CASSSWATGELFF.

This clonotype was seen only a few times. The gene calls are TRBV7-2 and TRBJ2-7, with 12 bases matching TRBD2. V was pared by 2 bases and J by 0 bases, with 11 bases of the junction left unmatched. Per germline, CDR1 SGHTA and CDR2 FQGNSA. This CDR3 is built from 19 residues. The CDR3 spells CASSLSTSGGTRSSYEQYF. As DNA, the CDR3 is TGTGCCAGCAGCTTATCGACTAGCGGGGGCACTAGGAGCTCCTACGAGCAGTACTTC. Full variable domain (missing parts from reference TRBV7-2 and TRBJ2-7): GAGVSQSPSNKVTEKGKDVELRCDPISGHTALYWYRQSLGQGLEFLIYFQGNSAPDKSGLPSDRFSAERTGGSVSTLTIQRTQQEDSAVYLCASSLSTSGGTRSSYEQYFGPGTRLTVT.

V gene TRBV19 combines with J gene TRBJ2-3, with a possible D match to TRBD2 (5 bases). Trimming left V 6 bases short and J 5 bases short, with 18 bases between. In germline, CDR1 is LNHDA, CDR2 SQIVND (reference sequence). This CDR3 is built from 15 residues. The CDR3 region has the DNA TGTGCCAGTAGCTTCCCCGGGCGCGGAGGAGATACGCAGTATTTT. It translates to CASSFPGRGGDTQYF.

J is TRBJ1-2 and V is TRBV6-5; 8 nucleotides agree with TRBD1. Germline V gene sequence: CDR1 MNHEY, CDR2 SVGAGI. This CDR3 spans 17 amino acids. The V segment lost 0 bases and the J segment 4 bases; nucleotides outside the gene matches: 10. CDR3 nucleotide sequence: TGTGCCAGCAGTTACTCTTACGGACAGGGATTGATCTATGGCTACACCTTC. This sequence encodes CASSYSYGQGLIYGYTF.

The rearrangement uses TRBV3-1 and TRBJ2-1, with 11 bases matching TRBD2. Looked up from germline, CDR1 is LGHDT and CDR2 is YNNKEL (reference sequence). V dropped 4 bases and J dropped 5; count of bases not matched to a gene: 10. This CDR3 is 17 amino acids long. CDR3 sequence reads: CASSRQRGTSGHNEQFF. The CDR3 region has the DNA TGTGCCAGCAGCCGCCAAAGAGGGACTAGCGGTCACAATGAGCAGTTCTTC.

This clonotype was detected a few times. This sequence joins TRBV5-1 and TRBJ2-3; either TRBD1 or TRBD2 may supply D (5 bases each). V lost 0 bases and J 6 bases, leaving 17 bases between the germline ends. Germline assignment: CDR1 SGHRS and CDR2 YFSETQ. This CDR3 is 16 amino acids long. The CDR3 sequence is CASSLGLRGRGDTQYF. The CDR3 coding sequence is TGCGCCAGCAGCTTGGGTTTACGGGGAAGGGGTGATACGCAGTATTTT.

There are a few counts of this clonotype. The chain's CDR3 is CASSLVEPKYNEQFF. CDR3 sequence (DNA): TGCGCCAGCAGCTTGGTAGAGCCAAAATACAATGAGCAGTTCTTC. The chain recombines TRBV5-1 with TRBJ2-1; no clear D gene. The CDR3 covers 15 residues. V was shortened by 0 bases and J by 4 bases, with 11 bases between the two germline ends. Looked up from germline, CDR1 is SGHRS and CDR2 is YFSETQ.

This chain connects TRBV7-9 to TRBJ2-3; D is possibly TRBD1 (5 bases). Germline CDR1 and CDR2: SEHNR and FQNEAQ (reference sequence). This CDR3 contains 12 residues. Trimming removed 6 bases from V and 11 bases from J, with 15 bases in between. The CDR3 sequence: CASSQTDGEQYF. The DNA of the CDR3 is TGTGCCAGCAGTCAGACAGACGGAGAGCAGTATTTT.

This chain uses TRBV5-1 with TRBJ2-7, with 7 bases aligning to TRBD1. The ends lost 6 bases at V and 7 bases at J; junction bases unmatched: 10. The CDR3 covers 13 residues. From germline, CDR1 is SGHRS and CDR2 YFSETQ. CDR3 DNA sequence: TGCGCCAGCAACCCAGGGGGAGTGAAAGAGCAGTACTTC. Protein product: CASNPGGVKEQYF.

This chain connects TRBV6-5 to TRBJ2-7, with D maybe TRBD2 (5 bases). V was cut by 2 bases and J by 9 bases, with 20 bases left in between. CDR1 and CDR2 from the germline V gene are MNHEY and SVGAGI. This CDR3 has 15 amino acids. CDR3: CASSYRRRGDGGQYF. DNA for the CDR3: TGTGCCAGCAGTTACAGGCGACGGGGAGACGGAGGGCAGTACTTC.

The J gene is TRBJ1-2, the V gene TRBV10-3; D call uncertain. Trimming removed 0 bases at V and 4 bases at J, with 9 bases between. Germline V lookup: CDR1 ENHRY, CDR2 SYGVKD. The CDR3 is 14 residues long. The DNA for the CDR3 is TGTGCCATCAGTGAGTCGCCCGGATTCTATGGCTACACCTTC. Protein sequence: CAISESPGFYGYTF.

This clonotype was observed many times. The gene calls are TRBV4-2 and TRBJ2-5; D ambiguous. The CDR3 covers 15 residues. Germline CDR1 reads LGHNA; CDR2 reads YNFKEQ. V lost 0 bases and J 3 bases, leaving 11 bases between the germline ends. This CDR3 is CASSQDLGPKETQYF. The CDR3 region has the DNA TGTGCCAGCAGCCAAGATCTCGGGCCAAAAGAGACCCAGTACTTC.

This clonotype was detected a few times. V is TRBV4-2 and J is TRBJ2-5; D is unresolved. This CDR3 spans 15 amino acids. Germline CDR1 reads LGHNA; CDR2 reads YNFKEQ. V was trimmed by 0 bases and J by 5 bases, leaving 13 bases between them. Here the CDR3 reads CASSQDWGLGETQYF. CDR3 in DNA: TGTGCCAGCAGCCAAGATTGGGGTTTGGGGGAGACCCAGTACTTC.

The V call is TRBV6-1, the J call TRBJ2-5, with TRBD2 matching over 11 bases. J lost 7 bases, V lost 4 bases, and 14 bases had no gene match. The CDR3 is made up of 17 amino acids. Germline CDR1 is MNHNS and CDR2 is SASEGT. CDR3 in DNA: TGTGCCAGCAGTGCCTCCGGGACTAGCGGATCCAAAGGGACCCAGTACTTC. It codes for CASSASGTSGSKGTQYF.

This clonotype was seen only a few times. The chain joins TRBV29-1 to TRBJ1-4, with a possible D match to TRBD1 (6 bases). V was trimmed by 7 bases and J by 8 bases, leaving 17 bases between them. Germline values: CDR1 SQVTM, CDR2 ANQGSEA. This CDR3 comprises 13 residues. CDR3 loop: CSALGGAGEKLFF. CDR3 nucleotides: TGCAGCGCGCTGGGGGGCGCGGGAGAAAAACTGTTTTTT.

The sample holds a few counts of this clonotype. The chain recombines TRBV28 with TRBJ2-1, with D perhaps matching TRBD2 (6 bases). The CDR3 loop spans 13 amino acids. Trimming shortened V by 6 bases and J by 10 bases, and 16 bases separated the two germline ends. Germline lookup yields CDR1 MDHEN and CDR2 SYDVKM. The CDR3 region is CASSLLRAGEQFF. CDR3 nucleotide sequence: TGTGCCAGCAGCCTTCTCCGGGCGGGGGAGCAGTTCTTC.

The chain recombines TRBV6-2 or TRBV6-3 with TRBJ2-7, with D perhaps matching TRBD1 or TRBD2 (5 bases each). The germline gives CDR1 MNHEY, CDR2 SVGEGT. V was clipped by 5 bases and J by 2 bases, with 13 bases between them. This CDR3 has 14 amino acids. CDR3 sequence: CASSHTGTPYEQYF. CDR3 nucleotides: TGTGCCAGCAGTCATACCGGGACCCCCTACGAGCAGTACTTC.

The chain employs TRBV5-1 and TRBJ1-2, with a possible D match to TRBD1 (5 bases). Germline CDR1 SGHRS, CDR2 YFSETQ. Trimming stripped 0 bases from V and 4 bases from J, with 13 bases between. This CDR3 spans 15 amino acids. This chain's CDR3 is CASSLDVTATYGYTF. The CDR3, as DNA: TGCGCCAGCAGCTTGGATGTGACAGCGACCTATGGCTACACCTTC.

The CDR3 is CASSYPPYEQYF. The CDR3 nucleotides read TGTGCCAGCAGTTACCCTCCCTACGAGCAGTACTTC. V is TRBV6-2 or TRBV6-3 and J is TRBJ2-7; no definite D call. V dropped 2 bases and J dropped 2 bases, with 4 bases sitting between them. Germline V CDR1 and CDR2: MNHEY, SVGEGT. This CDR3 contains 12 residues.

The J gene is TRBJ2-1, the V gene TRBV20-1, with D possibly called TRBD1 or TRBD2 (5 bases each). CDR3 length equals 15 residues. V was pared by 2 bases and J by 1 base, with 12 bases between. The germline V gene has CDR1 DFQATT and CDR2 SNEGSKA (reference sequence). Here the CDR3 reads CSARMQGRSYNEQFF. CDR3 sequence (DNA): TGCAGTGCTAGAATGCAGGGACGGTCCTACAATGAGCAGTTCTTC.

The chain links TRBV5-5 to TRBJ1-5; D is undetermined. Germline lookup yields CDR1 SGHKS and CDR2 YYEKEE (reference sequence). V shed 0 bases and J shed 2 bases, with 9 bases lying between them. This CDR3 spans 15 amino acids. CDR3 bases: TGTGCCAGCAGCTTGGGGGCGCCGGGCAATCAGCCCCAGCATTTT. Translation gives CASSLGAPGNQPQHF.

The rearrangement uses TRBV4-1 and TRBJ2-1; 11 nucleotides match TRBD2. V shed 2 bases and J 16 bases; nucleotides not matched to a gene: 16. The CDR3 loop spans 16 amino acids. Per germline, CDR1 MGHRA and CDR2 YSYEKL. The CDR3 here is CASSQTLAGGYNELFF. The CDR3 nucleotides are TGCGCCAGCAGCCAAACTCTAGCGGGGGGTTACAATGAGCTTTTCTTC.

This clonotype turned up a few times. V is TRBV5-6 and J is TRBJ1-5, with D possibly TRBD1 on 6 matching bases. The V gene lost 0 bases and the J gene lost 1 base, with 11 bases spanning the gap. Germline CDR1 reads SGHDT; CDR2 reads YYEEEE. The CDR3 runs to 16 residues. The CDR3 DNA reads as TGTGCCAGCAGCTTGGGGGGGGCGAGAAGCAATCAGCCCCAGCATTTT. This encodes CASSLGGARSNQPQHF.

This clonotype was detected only once. The V and J genes are TRBV6-1 and TRBJ1-2, with 9 positions matching TRBD1. V lost 8 bases and J lost 6; bases outside the gene matches: 10. CDR1 and CDR2 from the germline V gene are MNHNS and SASEGT. This CDR3 is built from 14 residues. This chain's CDR3 is CASSKQGARNGYTF. The CDR3 DNA reads as TGTGCCAGCTCTAAACAGGGGGCGCGAAATGGCTACACCTTC.

The chain carries TRBV11-2 and TRBJ2-7; tentatively, D is TRBD2 (5 bases). This CDR3 has 15 amino acids. Germline loops: CDR1 SGHAT, CDR2 FQNNGV. Trimming left V 5 bases short and J 2 bases short, with 16 bases between. In DNA form, the CDR3 reads TGTGCCAGCAGCCATGACGGGCCGAGGGCCTACGAGCAGTACTTC. The encoded protein is CASSHDGPRAYEQYF.

This clonotype has a handful of counts. CDR3 region: CASSLSGGGQVNEQFF. CDR3 DNA sequence: TGCGCCAGCAGCTTAAGCGGGGGGGGGCAGGTCAATGAGCAGTTCTTC. The V call is TRBV5-1, the J call TRBJ2-1, with 10 bases identical to TRBD2. The CDR3 spans 16 residues. Losses at the gene ends were 2 bases for V and 6 bases for J; bases not matched to a gene: 8. CDR1 is SGHRS, CDR2 YFSETQ, per germline.

The chain employs TRBV5-1 and TRBJ1-2, with D perhaps TRBD1 (5 bases). CDR3 size: 17 residues. Between the trimmed V and J ends, which lost 0 bases and 0 bases, there was a span of 15 bases. Germline CDR1 SGHRS, CDR2 YFSETQ. The CDR3 DNA is TGCGCCAGCAGCTTGGACCGTCCAGCAGGGCCTAACTATGGCTACACCTTC. Translated, it gives CASSLDRPAGPNYGYTF. The full variable domain, rest sourced from reference TRBV5-1 and TRBJ1-2, is KAGVTQTPRYLIKTRGQQVTLSCSPISGHRSVSWYQQTPGQGLQFLFEYFSETQRNKGNFPGRFSGRQFSNSRSEMNVSTLELGDSALYLCASSLDRPAGPNYGYTFGSGTRLTVV.

The chain joins TRBV24-1 to TRBJ1-2; D remains unclear. CDR3 size: 16 residues. Looked up from germline, CDR1 is KGHDR and CDR2 is SFDVKD. Trimming cost V 0 bases and J 3 bases, with 13 bases left between them. CDR3 region: CATSDLRDGRHYGYTF. The CDR3 DNA sequence: TGTGCCACCAGTGATTTGCGAGACGGACGGCACTATGGCTACACCTTC.